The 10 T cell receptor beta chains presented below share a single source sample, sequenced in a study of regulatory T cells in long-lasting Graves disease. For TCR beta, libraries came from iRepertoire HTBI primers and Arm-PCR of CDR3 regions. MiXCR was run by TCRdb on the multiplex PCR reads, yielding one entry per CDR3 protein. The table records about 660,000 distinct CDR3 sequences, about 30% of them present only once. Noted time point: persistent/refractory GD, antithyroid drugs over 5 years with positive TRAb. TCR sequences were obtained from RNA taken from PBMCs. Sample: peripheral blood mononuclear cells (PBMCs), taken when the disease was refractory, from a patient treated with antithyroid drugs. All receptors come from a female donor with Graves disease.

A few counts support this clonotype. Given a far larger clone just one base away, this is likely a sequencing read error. CDR3 coding DNA: TGTACCAGCAGCCTAAGGCGAAATCAGCCCCAGCATTTT. It is translated as CTSSLRRNQPQHF. The genes are TRBV6-2 or TRBV6-3 and TRBJ1-5, with D unclear. Germline loops: CDR1 MNHEY, CDR2 SVGEGT. The CDR3 has 13 amino acids.

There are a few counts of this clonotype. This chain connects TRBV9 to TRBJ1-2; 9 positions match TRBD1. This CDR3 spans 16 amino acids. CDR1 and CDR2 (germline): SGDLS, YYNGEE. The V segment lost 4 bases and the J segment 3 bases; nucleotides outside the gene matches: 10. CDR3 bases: TGTGCCAGCAGCCCGGGTCGCGGGGACAGGGACTATGGCTACACCTTC. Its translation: CASSPGRGDRDYGYTF.

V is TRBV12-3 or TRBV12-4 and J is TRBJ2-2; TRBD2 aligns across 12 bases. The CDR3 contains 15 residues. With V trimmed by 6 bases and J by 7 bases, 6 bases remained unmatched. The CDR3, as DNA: TGTGCCAGCAGGGCTAGCGGGAGGGTGATCGGGGAGCTGTTTTTT. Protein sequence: CASRASGRVIGELFF.

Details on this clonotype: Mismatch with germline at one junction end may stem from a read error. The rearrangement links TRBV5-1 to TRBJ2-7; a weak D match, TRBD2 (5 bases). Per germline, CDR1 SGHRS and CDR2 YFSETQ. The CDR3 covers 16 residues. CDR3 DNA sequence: TGCGCCAGCAGCGCCGGACTCACCAAGAGCTCCTACGAGCAGTGCTTC. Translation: CASSAGLTKSSYEQCF.

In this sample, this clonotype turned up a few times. This CDR3 is CASSFRTGRAKNIQYF. CDR3 in DNA: TGTGCCAGCAGTTTCAGGACAGGGAGAGCCAAAAACATTCAGTACTTC. This chain links TRBV27 with TRBJ2-4; 8 positions match TRBD1. The CDR3 is 16 residues long. V trimming: 3 bases; J trimming: 0 bases; junction bases outside the gene matches: 4. The germline CDR1 and CDR2 sequences are MNHEY and SMNVEV (reference sequence).

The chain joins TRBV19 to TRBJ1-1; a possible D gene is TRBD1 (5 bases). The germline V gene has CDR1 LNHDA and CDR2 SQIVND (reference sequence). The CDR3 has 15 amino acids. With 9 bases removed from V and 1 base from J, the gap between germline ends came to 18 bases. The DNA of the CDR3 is TGTGCCAGCCGCCCCCAGCCTGGGGGGAACACTGAAGCTTTCTTT. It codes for CASRPQPGGNTEAFF.

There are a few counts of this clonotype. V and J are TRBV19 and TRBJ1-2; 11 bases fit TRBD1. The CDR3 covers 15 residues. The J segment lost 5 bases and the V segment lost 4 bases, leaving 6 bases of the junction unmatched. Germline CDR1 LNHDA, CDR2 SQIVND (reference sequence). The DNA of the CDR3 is TGTGCCAGTAGTAGCCGGGACAGGGGGTCTTATGGCTACACCTTC. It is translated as CASSSRDRGSYGYTF. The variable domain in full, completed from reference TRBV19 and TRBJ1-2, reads DGGITQSPKYLFRKEGQNVTLSCEQNLNHDAMYWYRQDPGQGLRLIYYSQIVNDFQKGDIAEGYSVSREKKESFPLTVTSAQKNPTAFYLCASSSRDRGSYGYTFGSGTRLTVV.

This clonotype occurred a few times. This chain's CDR3 is CASSAGGANVLTF. Here the CDR3 DNA reads TGCGCCAGCTCGGCGGGTGGGGCCAACGTCCTGACTTTC. The chain combines TRBV5-1 with TRBJ2-6; D may be TRBD2 (5 bases). CDR3 size: 13 residues. The V end lost 7 bases, the J end lost 3 bases, and 8 bases lay between the germline ends. The germline gives CDR1 SGHRS, CDR2 YFSETQ.

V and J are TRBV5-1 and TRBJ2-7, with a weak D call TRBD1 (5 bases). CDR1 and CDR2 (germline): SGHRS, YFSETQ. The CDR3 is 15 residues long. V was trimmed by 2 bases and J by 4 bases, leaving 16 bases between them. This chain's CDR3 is CASSFIREKGYEQYF. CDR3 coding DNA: TGCGCCAGCAGCTTTATCAGGGAAAAGGGTTACGAGCAGTACTTC.

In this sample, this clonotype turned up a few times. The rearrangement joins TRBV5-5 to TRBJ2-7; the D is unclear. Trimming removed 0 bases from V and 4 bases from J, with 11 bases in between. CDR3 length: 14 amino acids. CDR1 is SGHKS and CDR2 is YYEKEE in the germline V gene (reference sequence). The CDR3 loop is CASSLEVGRYEQYF. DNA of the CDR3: TGTGCCAGCAGCTTGGAAGTTGGAAGGTACGAGCAGTACTTC.